This T cell receptor (beta chain) appears in the sequencing data of a study of T cells in tuberculosis. Turning to the study itself: Blood was taken before or within 7 days of anti-tuberculosis therapy.

Sequenced by immunoSEQ multiplex PCR; TCRdb stores in-frame clones only, minus some. The profile shows 29,000 or so clones, 92% of them singletons. Regarding this clone: Its antigen is currently unknown.

The V end was cut by 0 bases, the J end by 2 bases, with 10 bases between. Germline CDR1 is SGHKS and CDR2 is YYEKEE (reference sequence). This CDR3 spans 15 amino acids. Overall study findings and caveats: Classification accuracy was roughly 87% (AUROC approximately 0.89) with the GMM-specific repertoire. Samples were chosen by availability of cryopreserved specimens. Smaller alpha distances in active tuberculosis partly reflected shorter CDR3-alpha lengths.

The time point is: new active TB diagnosis, blood taken before or within 7 days of starting treatment. The sample was PBMCs, taken at tuberculosis diagnosis. The receptor comes from an adult with tuberculosis. This sequence joins TRBV5-5 and TRBJ2-3; the D is unclear. The CDR3 is CASSLAQRYTDTQYF. The CDR3 DNA reads as TGTGCCAGCAGCTTGGCTCAACGGTACACAGATACGCAGTATTTT.